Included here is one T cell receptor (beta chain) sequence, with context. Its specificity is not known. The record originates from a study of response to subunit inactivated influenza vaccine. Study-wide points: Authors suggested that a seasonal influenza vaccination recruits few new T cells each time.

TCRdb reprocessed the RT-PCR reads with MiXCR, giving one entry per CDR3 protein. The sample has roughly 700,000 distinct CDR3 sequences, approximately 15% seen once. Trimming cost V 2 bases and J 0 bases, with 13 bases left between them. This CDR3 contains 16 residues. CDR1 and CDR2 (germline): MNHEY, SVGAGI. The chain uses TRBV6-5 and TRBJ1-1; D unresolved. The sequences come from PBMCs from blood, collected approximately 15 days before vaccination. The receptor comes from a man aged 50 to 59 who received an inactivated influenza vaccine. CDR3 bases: TGTGCCAGCAGTTACGCCCTTGGGGAATTGAACACTGAAGCTTTCTTT. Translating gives CASSYALGELNTEAFF.